This is a list of T cell receptor beta chains from one sample in a study of Tregs in tolerant kidney transplant recipients. No antigens are known for them. Generated by immunoSEQ multiplex PCR, the TCRdb table keeps only in-frame clones and is missing some. The top ten clones hold approximately 7.1% of a sample with a few thousand clones, roughly 40% of them seen once. The sample consisted of Tregs from blood grown in culture. Receptors were obtained from a human donor in good health. Each CDR3 is given with its conserved first and last residue. D genes are given only for firm matches. Where a row states a size, it is once, few, many or the class of an expanded clone; other rows omit it.

. | . | TRBJ2-7 | TRBV11-2 | TGTGCCAGCAGCTTAGCTCAGACGATGGGCGAGCAGTACTTC | CASSLAQTMGEQYF
. | . | TRBJ1-1 | TRBV6-1 | TGTGCCAGCAGTGAGTACAGGATGAACACTGAAGCTTTCTTT | CASSEYRMNTEAFF
. | . | TRBJ2-2 | TRBV27 | TGTGCCAGCAGTGCCGCACTAGTGCCCATCGAGCTGTTTTTT | CASSAALVPIELFF
few | . | TRBJ1-1 | TRBV28 | TGTGCCAGCAGTGCTCCCTTGAACACTGAAGCTTTCTTT | CASSAPLNTEAFF
few | TRBD1 | TRBJ2-1 | TRBV6-5 | TGTGCCAGCAGGAGACAGGGAAATCGTGTAAATGAGCAGTTCTTC | CASRRQGNRVNEQFF
. | . | TRBJ2-3 | TRBV30 | TGTGCCTACGCGACCCTCGATACGCAGTATTTT | CAYATLDTQYF
few | . | TRBJ1-1 | TRBV5-1 | TGCGCCAGTCGTATTAACCCAGACAGTTACACTGAAGCTTTCTTT | CASRINPDSYTEAFF
. | . | TRBJ2-3 | TRBV7-8 | TGTGCCAGCAGCTTAGCTAGAGCGAGCGCGGATACGCAGTATTTT | CASSLARASADTQYF
few | . | TRBJ1-2 | TRBV19 | TGTGCCAGTACACAGGGACATGGCTACACCTTC | CASTQGHGYTF
. | TRBD2 | TRBJ2-2 | TRBV5-1 | TGCGCCAGCAGTTTTGGCGGGAGTGGTAGCACCGGGGAGCTGTTTTTT | CASSFGGSGSTGELFF
. | . | TRBJ1-4 | TRBV30 | TGTGCCTGGAGTGGGGACCTTAATGAAAAACTGTTTTTT | CAWSGDLNEKLFF
medium-sized | . | TRBJ1-3 | TRBV6-6 | TGTGCCAGCAGCACCGGGACTCTCGGAAACACCATATATTTT | CASSTGTLGNTIYF
. | . | TRBJ2-2 | TRBV5-4 | TGTGCCAGCAGCCCTCCAACCACGACTGCTCCGAACACCGGGGAGCTGTTTTTT | CASSPPTTTAPNTGELFF
. | TRBD1 | TRBJ2-7 | TRBV2 | TGTGCCAGCAGGGCGCCGGGACAGGTCCTTTCCTACGAGCAGTACTTC | CASRAPGQVLSYEQYF
few | . | TRBJ2-3 | TRBV9 | TGTGCCAGCAGCGTTCCGGGAAGAGATACGCAGTATTTT | CASSVPGRDTQYF
once | TRBD1 | TRBJ2-7 | TRBV2 | TGTGCCAGCAATGCAGGGGGCGGGTACCCCTACGAGCAGTACTTC | CASNAGGGYPYEQYF
. | TRBD2 | TRBJ2-7 | TRBV11-2 | TGTGCCAGCAGCCGGGGACTAGCGGGAGTGGTGCAGTACTTC | CASSRGLAGVVQYF
medium-sized | . | TRBJ2-3 | TRBV5-1 | TGCGCCAGCAGCTTGAGGTATGGGGCGGGCACAGATACGCAGTATTTT | CASSLRYGAGTDTQYF
. | . | TRBJ2-7 | TRBV7-8 | TGTGCCAGCAGCTTAGGGGTGACGGGCTACGAGCAGTACTTC | CASSLGVTGYEQYF
large | . | TRBJ2-7 | TRBV6-6 | TGTGCCAGCCTCAGAGCGGGCGGGGCCGCGTACGAGCAGTACTTC | CASLRAGGAAYEQYF
medium-sized | TRBD1 | TRBJ1-2 | TRBV6-5 | TGTGCCAGCAGGACAGGGGGCTATGGCTACACCTTC | CASRTGGYGYTF
. | TRBD2 | TRBJ2-7 | TRBV5-1 | TGCGCCAGCAGCTTGGCCCCCAACCCGCTAGCGGGGGGCTTCCTCTACGAGCAGTACTTC | CASSLAPNPLAGGFLYEQYF
. | . | TRBJ1-1 | TRBV30 | TGTGCCTGGAGTGTCTGGGGAAACACTGAAGCTTTCTTT | CAWSVWGNTEAFF
. | . | TRBJ2-7 | TRBV1 | TGCACCAGCAGCCAAGATAACTCCGGACTAGTCAATTCCTACGAGCAGTACTTC | CTSSQDNSGLVNSYEQYF
. | . | TRBJ2-7 | TRBV5-1 | TGCGCCAGCAGCTTCCGGGCTCGGGACGAGCAGTACTTC | CASSFRARDEQYF
. | TRBD2 | TRBJ2-7 | TRBV18 | TGTGCCAGCTCACGTCCGGGACTAGCGTTATACGAGCAGTACTTC | CASSRPGLALYEQYF
. | . | TRBJ1-2 | TRBV30 | TGTGCCTGGAGTGCGGCATATGGCTACACCTTC | CAWSAAYGYTF
. | . | TRBJ1-6 | TRBV6-4 | TGTGCCAGCAGTTACCCGGGCCCCTATAATTCACCCCTCCACTTT | CASSYPGPYNSPLHF
. | . | TRBJ2-1 | TRBV11-3 | TGTGCCAGCAGCTTTGAAGGCCGAGGTGAGCAGTTCTTC | CASSFEGRGEQFF
. | . | TRBJ2-3 | TRBV18 | TGTGCCAGCTCAGCGGCAGATACGCAGTATTTT | CASSAADTQYF
medium-sized | . | TRBJ1-2 | TRBV30 | TGTGCCTGGAGTCTGGGTTACGGCTACACCTTC | CAWSLGYGYTF
large | . | TRBJ2-7 | TRBV11-2 | TGTGCCAGCAGCCGCCCGGACAGAGGCGAGCAGTACTTC | CASSRPDRGEQYF
once | . | TRBJ1-5 | TRBV6-5 | TGTGCCATCAGTGGGGAGGGTTATAGCAATCAGCCCCAGCATTTT | CAISGEGYSNQPQHF
. | TRBD2 | TRBJ2-1 | TRBV27 | TGTGCCACCAAGGTAGGACTAGCGCCCTACAATGAGCAGTTCTTC | CATKVGLAPYNEQFF
. | TRBD2 | TRBJ2-7 | TRBV5-1 | TGCGCCAGCAGCTTAGGGGTAGCGGGGGTTAGGACCTACGAGCAGTACTTC | CASSLGVAGVRTYEQYF
few | . | TRBJ1-1 | TRBV19 | TGTGCCAGTAGTCCCGGAAGGGTGGAAGAAGCTTTCTTT | CASSPGRVEEAFF
few | TRBD1 | TRBJ2-5 | TRBV5-1 | TGCGCCAGCAGCCAGGGGACAGGTCAAGAGACCCAGTACTTC | CASSQGTGQETQYF
few | . | TRBJ2-5 | TRBV5-1 | TGCGCCAGCAGCTTGGGGGACGTAAATTGGGTGGAGACCCAGTACTTC | CASSLGDVNWVETQYF
few | . | TRBJ1-3 | TRBV18 | TGTGCCAGCTCACCGAGCTCTGGAAACACCATATATTTT | CASSPSSGNTIYF
. | . | TRBJ2-5 | TRBV19 | TGTGCCAGTAGTACCATCGTAAGGGGGACCCAGTACTTC | CASSTIVRGTQYF
medium-sized | . | TRBJ2-7 | TRBV19 | TGTGCCAGTAGTATAGGGGGCAGTTCTCACGAGCAGTACTTC | CASSIGGSSHEQYF
once | . | TRBJ2-7 | TRBV10-3 | TGTGCCAGCCTCAGAGCGGGCGGGGCCGCGTACGAGCAGTACTTC | CASLRAGGAAYEQYF
few | . | TRBJ2-5 | TRBV11-1 | TGTGCCAGCAGCTTTCAAGAGACCCAGTACTTC | CASSFQETQYF
. | . | TRBJ2-3 | TRBV6-6 | TGTGCCAGCAGGCCCTCAACAGATACGCAGTATTTT | CASRPSTDTQYF